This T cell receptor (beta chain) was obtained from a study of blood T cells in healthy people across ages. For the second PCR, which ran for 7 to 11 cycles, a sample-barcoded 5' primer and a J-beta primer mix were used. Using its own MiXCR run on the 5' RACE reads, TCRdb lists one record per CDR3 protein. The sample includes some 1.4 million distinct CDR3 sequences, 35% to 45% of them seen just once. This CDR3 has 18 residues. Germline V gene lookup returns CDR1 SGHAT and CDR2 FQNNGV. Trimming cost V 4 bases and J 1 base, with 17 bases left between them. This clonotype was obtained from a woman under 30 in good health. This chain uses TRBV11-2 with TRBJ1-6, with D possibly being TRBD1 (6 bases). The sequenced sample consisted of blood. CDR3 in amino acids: CASSSGQTRTSYNSPLHF. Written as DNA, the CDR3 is TGTGCCAGCAGCTCCGGACAGACTCGGACGTCCTATAATTCACCCCTCCACTTT.